What follows is one TCR beta chain and its context. The data derive from a study of blood T cell repertoires in COVID-19. Study-wide context: Both acute and convalescent COVID-19 samples were obtained from the United States, Italy and Spain.

Germline V CDR1 and CDR2: MNHEY, SVGEGT. The CDR3 sequence is 16 residues long. Deletions cut 0 bases from V and 3 bases from J, with 12 bases between. Method: immunoSEQ multiplex PCR; TCRdb's copy keeps in-frame clones and lacks some. The sample lists a few hundred thousand clones, approximately 83% occurring once. The chain has TRBV6-2 or TRBV6-3 and TRBJ1-5, with a tentative D call TRBD1 (5 bases). The clonotype comes from a man aged 50 to 60 who had recovered from COVID-19. Sequenced sample: PBMCs or T cells enriched from blood (not recorded which). CDR3 loop: CASSYSPGGINQPQHF. CDR3 nucleotides: TGTGCCAGCAGTTACTCACCCGGGGGTATCAATCAGCCCCAGCATTTT.